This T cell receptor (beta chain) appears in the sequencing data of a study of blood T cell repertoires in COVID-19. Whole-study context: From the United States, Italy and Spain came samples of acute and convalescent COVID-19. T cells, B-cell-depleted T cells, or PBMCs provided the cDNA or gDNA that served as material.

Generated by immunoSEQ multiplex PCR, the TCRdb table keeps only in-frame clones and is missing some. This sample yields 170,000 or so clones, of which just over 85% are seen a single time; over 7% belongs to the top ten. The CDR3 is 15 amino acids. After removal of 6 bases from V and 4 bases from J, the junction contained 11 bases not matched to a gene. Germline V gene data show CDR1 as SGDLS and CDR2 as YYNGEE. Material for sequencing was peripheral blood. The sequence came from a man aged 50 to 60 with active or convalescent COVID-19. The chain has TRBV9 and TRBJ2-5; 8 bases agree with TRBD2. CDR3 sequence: CASNPRGGPGETQYF. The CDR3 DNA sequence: TGTGCCAGCAACCCACGGGGGGGGCCAGGAGAGACCCAGTACTTC.